This entry lists 5 T cell receptor beta chains sequenced from one sample in a study of T cells in Graves' hyperthyroidism and ophthalmopathy. TCR beta CDR3 sequences were amplified from RNA transcripts. An initial round of RT-PCR targeting the TCR CDR3 relied on the HTBI primer set. Each CDR3 protein gets one entry after TCRdb re-called the multiplex PCR reads with MiXCR. The sample includes hundreds of thousands of distinct CDR3 sequences, about 20% of them seen just once. Sequences were obtained from blood. The receptors stem from a man in his forties with Graves' ophthalmopathy.

This clonotype was observed at least ten times. This chain links TRBV27 with TRBJ2-7; 9 bases align to TRBD1. After removal of 7 bases from V and 0 bases from J, the junction contained 13 bases not matched to a gene. This CDR3 has 17 residues. CDR1 is MNHEY, CDR2 SMNVEV, per germline (reference sequence). The CDR3, as DNA: TGTGCCAGCACCCTAGGGACAGGGAGATCAAGCTCCTACGAGCAGTACTTC. Translating it yields CASTLGTGRSSSYEQYF.

Here the CDR3 reads CASSAWDREAMNTEAFF. The CDR3 region has the DNA TGTGCCAGCAGTGCCTGGGACAGGGAGGCGATGAACACTGAAGCTTTCTTT. This chain connects TRBV25-1 to TRBJ1-1, with 9 bases aligning to TRBD1. The junction had 9 bases not matched to a gene; V was cut back by 4 bases and J by 0 bases. The V gene's germline CDR1 is MGHDK and CDR2 SYGVNS. The length of the CDR3 is 17 residues. Looking up the rest from reference TRBV25-1 and TRBJ1-1 gives the full variable domain: EADIYQTPRYLVIGTGKKITLECSQTMGHDKMYWYQQDPGMELHLIHYSYGVNSTEKGDLSSESTVSRIRTEHFPLTLESARPSHTSQYLCASSAWDREAMNTEAFFGQGTRLTVV.

The rearrangement joins TRBV18 to TRBJ2-1, with TRBD2 matching 13 bases. The CDR3 contains 17 residues. The germline V gene has CDR1 KGHSH and CDR2 LQKENI. The J segment lost 7 bases and the V segment lost 1 base, leaving 7 bases of the junction unmatched. This CDR3 is CASSPLSLAGGMNEQFF. CDR3 nucleotide sequence: TGTGCCAGCTCACCACTTTCACTAGCGGGGGGGATGAATGAGCAGTTCTTC.

The table lists this clonotype with a few counts. The V call is TRBV25-1, the J call TRBJ1-2; 9 bases match TRBD1. CDR1 MGHDK and CDR2 SYGVNS come from the germline V gene. The CDR3 spans 14 residues. V gave up 4 bases and J gave up 7 bases; unmatched junction bases: 7. This CDR3 reads CASSGGTGYSGYTF. The DNA of the CDR3 is TGTGCCAGCAGTGGAGGGACAGGGTATAGTGGCTACACCTTC.

V and J are TRBV9 and TRBJ2-1, with D perhaps TRBD2 (6 bases). The CDR3 length is 13 residues. Germline values: CDR1 SGDLS, CDR2 YYNGEE. V dropped 3 bases and J dropped 5 bases, with 9 bases sitting between them. DNA for the CDR3: TGTGCCAGCAGCGCGGGACTGCACAATGAGCAGTTCTTC. Protein product: CASSAGLHNEQFF. The variable domain in full, completed from reference TRBV9 and TRBJ2-1, reads DSGVTQTPKHLITATGQRVTLRCSPRSGDLSVYWYQQSLDQGLQFLIQYYNGEERAKGNILERFSAQQFPDLHSELNLSSLELGDSALYFCASSAGLHNEQFFGPGTRLTVL.